This TCR beta chain was recorded in a study of T-cell reconstitution after alpha-beta-depleted transplantation in children. The CDR3 length is 16 residues. J lost 2 bases, V lost 1 base, and 4 bases had no gene match. Germline assignment: CDR1 KGHSH and CDR2 LQKENI. This clonotype was found many times. Preparation of the TCRbeta library involved a method that used unique molecular identifiers. MiXCR, applied by TCRdb to the PCR reads, yields one record per CDR3 protein. The sample lists hundreds of thousands of distinct CDR3 sequences, less than 15% occurring once. Sequencing was performed on PBMCs, taken before TCRalphabeta/CD19-depleted stem cell transplant. The V and J genes are TRBV18 and TRBJ2-3, with 9 nucleotides matching TRBD2. This TCR derives from a girl between 2 and 10 years old with congenital amegakaryocytic thrombocytopenia, due to receive a stem cell transplant. The DNA of the CDR3 is TGTGCCAGCTCACCACGGCTAGCGGGGACCACAGATACGCAGTATTTT. Its translation: CASSPRLAGTTDTQYF.